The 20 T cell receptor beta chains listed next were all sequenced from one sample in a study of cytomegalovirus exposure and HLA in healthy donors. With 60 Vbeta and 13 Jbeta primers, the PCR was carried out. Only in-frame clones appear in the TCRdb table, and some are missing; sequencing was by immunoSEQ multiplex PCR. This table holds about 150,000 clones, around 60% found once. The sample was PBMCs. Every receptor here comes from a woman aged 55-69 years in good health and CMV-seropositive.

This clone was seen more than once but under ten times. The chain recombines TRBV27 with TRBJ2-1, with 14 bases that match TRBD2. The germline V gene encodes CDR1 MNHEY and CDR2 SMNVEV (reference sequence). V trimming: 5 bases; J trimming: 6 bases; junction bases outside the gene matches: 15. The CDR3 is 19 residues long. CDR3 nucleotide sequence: TGTGCCAGCAGTCCGATCGGGACTAGCGGGAGCCCGACCGGCAATGAGCAGTTCTTC. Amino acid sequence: CASSPIGTSGSPTGNEQFF.

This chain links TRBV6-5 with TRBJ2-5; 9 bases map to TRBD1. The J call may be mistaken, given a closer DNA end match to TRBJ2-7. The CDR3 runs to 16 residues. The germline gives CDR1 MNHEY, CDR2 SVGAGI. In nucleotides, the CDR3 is TGTGCCAGCAGTTACTCAGGGACAGGGAATATGTACGAGCAGTACTTC. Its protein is CASSYSGTGNMYEQYF.

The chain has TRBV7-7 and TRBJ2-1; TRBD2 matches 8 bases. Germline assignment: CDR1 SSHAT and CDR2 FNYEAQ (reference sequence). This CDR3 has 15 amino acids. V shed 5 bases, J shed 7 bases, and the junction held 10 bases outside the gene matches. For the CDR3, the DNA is TGTGCCAGCAGCGCGGGAGGATTAGCGGGGAATGAGCAGTTCTTC. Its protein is CASSAGGLAGNEQFF.

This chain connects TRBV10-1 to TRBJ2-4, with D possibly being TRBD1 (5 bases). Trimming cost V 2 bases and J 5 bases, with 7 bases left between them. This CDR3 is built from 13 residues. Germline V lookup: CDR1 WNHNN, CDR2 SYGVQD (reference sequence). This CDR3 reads CASSEPGQNIQYF. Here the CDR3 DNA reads TGCGCCAGCAGTGAGCCAGGGCAAAACATTCAGTACTTC.

Written as DNA, the CDR3 is TGTGCCAGCAGCGTACCTCCGGGACAGGGGGCGAGGAACACTGAAGCTTTCTTT. As protein: CASSVPPGQGARNTEAFF. The chain links TRBV9 to TRBJ1-1, with 12 bases aligning to TRBD1. The CDR3 covers 18 residues. Germline V gene data show CDR1 as SGDLS and CDR2 as YYNGEE. V dropped 1 base and J dropped 1; count of bases not matched to a gene: 8.

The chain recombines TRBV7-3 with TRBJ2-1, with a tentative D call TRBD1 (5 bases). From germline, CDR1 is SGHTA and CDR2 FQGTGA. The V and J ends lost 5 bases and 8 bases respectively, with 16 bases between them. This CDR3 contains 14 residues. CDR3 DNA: TGTGCCAGCAGCCAAACCCTAGGGGCGTATGAGCAGTTCTTC. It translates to CASSQTLGAYEQFF. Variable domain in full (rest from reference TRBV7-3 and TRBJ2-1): GAGVSQTPSNKVTEKGKYVELRCDPISGHTALYWYRQSLGQGPEFLIYFQGTGAADDSGLPNDRFFAVRPEGSVSTLKIQRTERGDSAVYLCASSQTLGAYEQFFGPGTRLTVL.

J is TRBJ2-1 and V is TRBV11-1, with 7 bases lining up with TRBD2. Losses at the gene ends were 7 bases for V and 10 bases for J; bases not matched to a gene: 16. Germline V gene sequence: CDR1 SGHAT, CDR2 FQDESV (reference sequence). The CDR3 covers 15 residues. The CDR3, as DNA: TGTGCCAGCATCGACGGACTAGGGCTTGTGAGCGAGCAGTTCTTC. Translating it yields CASIDGLGLVSEQFF. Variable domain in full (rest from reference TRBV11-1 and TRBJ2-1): EAEVAQSPRYKITEKSQAVAFWCDPISGHATLYWYRQILGQGPELLVQFQDESVVDDSQLPKDRFSAERLKGVDSTLKIQPAELGDSAMYLCASIDGLGLVSEQFFGPGTRLTVL.

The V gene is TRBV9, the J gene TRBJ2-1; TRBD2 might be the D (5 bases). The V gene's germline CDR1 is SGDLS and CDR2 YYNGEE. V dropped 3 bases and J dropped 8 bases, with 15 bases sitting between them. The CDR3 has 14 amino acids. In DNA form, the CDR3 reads TGTGCCAGCAGCGCCGGAGGCTATAGCGATGAGCAGTTCTTC. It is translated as CASSAGGYSDEQFF.

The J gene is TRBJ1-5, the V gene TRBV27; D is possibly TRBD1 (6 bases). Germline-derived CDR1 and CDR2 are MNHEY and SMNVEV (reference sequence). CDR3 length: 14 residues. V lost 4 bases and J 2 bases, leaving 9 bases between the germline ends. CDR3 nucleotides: TGTGCCAGCAGTTCCGCAGGGGGCAATCAGCCCCAGCATTTT. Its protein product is CASSSAGGNQPQHF.

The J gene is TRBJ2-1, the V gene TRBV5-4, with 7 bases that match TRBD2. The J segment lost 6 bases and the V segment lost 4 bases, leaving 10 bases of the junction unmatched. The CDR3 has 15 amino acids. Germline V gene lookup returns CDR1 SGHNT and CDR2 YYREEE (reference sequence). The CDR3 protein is CASSPRGGSSNEQFF. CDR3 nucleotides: TGTGCCAGCAGCCCGAGGGGCGGGAGCTCCAATGAGCAGTTCTTC.

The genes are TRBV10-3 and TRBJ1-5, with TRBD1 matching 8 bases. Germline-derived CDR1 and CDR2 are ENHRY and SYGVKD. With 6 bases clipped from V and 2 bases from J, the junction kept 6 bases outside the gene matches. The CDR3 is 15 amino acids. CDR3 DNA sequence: TGTGCCATCAGGGGGACAGGAGGTGGCAATCAGCCCCAGCATTTT. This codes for CAIRGTGGGNQPQHF.

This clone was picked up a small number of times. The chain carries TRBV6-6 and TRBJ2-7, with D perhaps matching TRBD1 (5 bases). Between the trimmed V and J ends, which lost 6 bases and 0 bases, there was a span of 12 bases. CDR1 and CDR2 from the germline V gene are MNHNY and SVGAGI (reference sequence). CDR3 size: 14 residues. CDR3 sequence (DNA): TGTGCCAGCAGACCCGGGCAGGGCTCCTACGAGCAGTACTTC. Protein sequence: CASRPGQGSYEQYF.

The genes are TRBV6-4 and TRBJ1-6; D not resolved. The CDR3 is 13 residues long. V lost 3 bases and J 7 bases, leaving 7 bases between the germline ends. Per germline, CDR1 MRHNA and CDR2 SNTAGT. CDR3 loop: CASSEARNSPLHF. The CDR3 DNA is TGTGCCAGCAGTGAAGCGAGGAATTCACCCCTCCACTTT.

The CDR3 nucleotides are TGTGCCAGCTCACCGCCGACAGGGTGGGGAGACTACGAGCAGTACTTC. This gives the protein CASSPPTGWGDYEQYF. V and J are TRBV18 and TRBJ2-7; 7 nucleotides align to TRBD1. The CDR3 contains 16 residues. CDR1 KGHSH and CDR2 LQKENI come from the germline V gene. Unmatched junction bases numbered 11, after V lost 3 bases and J lost 3 bases.

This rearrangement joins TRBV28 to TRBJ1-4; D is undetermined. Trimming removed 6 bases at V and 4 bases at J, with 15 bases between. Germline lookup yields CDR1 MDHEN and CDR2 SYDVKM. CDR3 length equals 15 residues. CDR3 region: CASSPPAVNNEKLFF. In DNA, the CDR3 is TGTGCCAGCAGCCCACCCGCAGTAAATAATGAAAAACTGTTTTTT.

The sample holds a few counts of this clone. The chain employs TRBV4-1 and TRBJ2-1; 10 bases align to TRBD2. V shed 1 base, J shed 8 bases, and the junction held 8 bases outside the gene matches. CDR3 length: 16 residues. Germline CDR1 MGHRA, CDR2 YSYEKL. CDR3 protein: CASSQAGAGGLHEQFF. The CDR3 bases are TGCGCCAGCAGCCAAGCGGGAGCGGGAGGGTTGCATGAGCAGTTCTTC.

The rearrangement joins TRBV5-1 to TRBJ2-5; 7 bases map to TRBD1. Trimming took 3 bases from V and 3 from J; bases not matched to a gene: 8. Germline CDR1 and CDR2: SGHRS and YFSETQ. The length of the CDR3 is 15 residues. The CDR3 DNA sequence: TGCGCCAGCAGCTCGAGACAGGGTTCTGAAGAGACCCAGTACTTC. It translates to CASSSRQGSEETQYF.

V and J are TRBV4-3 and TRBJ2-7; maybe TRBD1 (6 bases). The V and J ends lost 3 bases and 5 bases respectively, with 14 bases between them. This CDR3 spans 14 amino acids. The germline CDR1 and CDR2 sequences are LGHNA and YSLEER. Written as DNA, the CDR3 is TGCGCCAGCAGCCAGCGACAGGTGGGGGACGAGCAGTACTTC. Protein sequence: CASSQRQVGDEQYF.

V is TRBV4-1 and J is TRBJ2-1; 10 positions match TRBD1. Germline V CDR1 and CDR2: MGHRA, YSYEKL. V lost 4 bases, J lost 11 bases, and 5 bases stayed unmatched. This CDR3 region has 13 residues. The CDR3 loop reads CASSPRDRGQQFF. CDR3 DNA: TGCGCCAGCAGCCCACGGGACAGGGGCCAGCAGTTCTTC.

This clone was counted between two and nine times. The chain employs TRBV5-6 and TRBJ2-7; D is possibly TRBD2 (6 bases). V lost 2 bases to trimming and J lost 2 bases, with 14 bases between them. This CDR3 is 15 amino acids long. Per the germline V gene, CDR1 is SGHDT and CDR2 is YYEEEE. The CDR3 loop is CASSLPGLRTYEQYF. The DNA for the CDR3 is TGTGCCAGCAGCTTACCGGGACTTCGTACCTACGAGCAGTACTTC.